The 4 T cell receptor beta chains listed next were all sequenced from one sample in a study of blood T cell repertoires in COVID-19. TCRdb's copy holds only in-frame clones and misses some; the assay was immunoSEQ multiplex PCR. The table includes over 100,000 clones, about 85% detected once. Sequenced input: peripheral blood. These receptors were collected from an elderly man with acute or convalescent COVID-19.

The V call is TRBV29-1, the J call TRBJ2-3, with 8 bases that match TRBD2. V lost 5 bases and J lost 6; bases outside the gene matches: 7. Germline values: CDR1 SQVTM, CDR2 ANQGSEA. The CDR3 is 13 amino acids. This chain's CDR3 is CSVLIAGIDTQYF. The CDR3 nucleotides are TGCAGCGTTCTAATAGCGGGGATTGATACGCAGTATTTT.

Only one count was recorded for this clone. This chain links TRBV5-4 with TRBJ1-5; D is unresolved. CDR1 is SGHNT and CDR2 is YYREEE in the germline V gene (reference sequence). Trimming pared 1 base from V and 3 bases from J, leaving 5 bases between. CDR3 length: 13 amino acids. The CDR3 coding sequence is TGTGCCAGCAGCTTGTCGGTCAATCAGCCCCAGCATTTT. Its translation: CASSLSVNQPQHF.

The chain recombines TRBV7-9 with TRBJ1-5; 10 bases map to TRBD1. The CDR3 extends over 12 amino acids. Germline V gene lookup returns CDR1 SEHNR and CDR2 FQNEAQ (reference sequence). J was trimmed by 6 bases and V by 8 bases; bases with no gene match: 1. The CDR3 region has the DNA TGTGCCAGCGGACAGGGGGTTCAGCCCCAGCATTTT. Translated: CASGQGVQPQHF. The whole variable domain, remainder taken from reference TRBV7-9 and TRBJ1-5, is DTGVSQNPRHKITKRGQNVTFRCDPISEHNRLYWYRQTLGQGPEFLTYFQNEAQLEKSRLLSDRFSAERPKGSFSTLEIQRTEQGDSAMYLCASGQGVQPQHFGDGTRLSIL.

The chain couples TRBV21-1 to TRBJ1-6; TRBD1 reflects the table's D call only, with no check against the DNA. TRBV21-1 represents a pseudogene. This CDR3 spans 14 amino acids. The CDR3 protein is CASIKPLRNSPLHF. CDR3 DNA sequence: TGTGCCAGCATAAAGCCTCTCAGGAATTCACCCCTCCACTTT.